This T cell receptor (beta chain) was found in a study of graft-versus-host responses after intestinal transplantation. This clone was recorded once. Its antigen is as yet unknown. V was cut by 2 bases and J by 7 bases, with 8 bases left in between. Germline V gene data show CDR1 as SGHDN and CDR2 as FVKESK. The CDR3 is made up of 12 amino acids. Repertoires were generated with immunoSEQ multiplex PCR, while TCRdb's copy carries only in-frame clones and drops some. The table includes 100,000 or so clones, 85% to 95% detected once. The TCR sequence derives from a human donor who received an intestinal transplant. The chain employs TRBV14 and TRBJ1-1; D is unresolved. This specimen consisted of unstimulated CD8+ T cells sorted from spleen or lymph node cells, obtained before intestinal transplant. The CDR3 coding sequence is TGTGCCAGCAGCCAAATTGGGAGTGAAGCTTTCTTT. Protein: CASSQIGSEAFF.